Listed below are T cell receptor beta chains from one sample, sequenced in a study of beta chain features in type 1 diabetes. Method: immunoSEQ multiplex PCR; TCRdb's copy keeps in-frame clones and lacks some. In the table there are about 220,000 clones, approximately 10% of which are singletons. Sequencing was carried out using central memory CD4+ T cells from blood. These receptors all stem from a man in his late teens or twenties in good health. Both conserved end residues are part of each CDR3. The order of the fields is J gene, clone size, D gene, V gene, CDR3 protein, CDR3 DNA. D genes are given only for firm matches. The size field is filled for only some rows; it gives once, few, many or a size class.

j_call: TRBJ1-2
clone_size: few
d_call: -
v_call: TRBV7-2
cdr3_aa: CASSNWDNYGYTF
cdr3_nt: TGTGCCAGCAGCAATTGGGATAACTATGGCTACACCTTC

j_call: TRBJ2-7
clone_size: -
d_call: -
v_call: TRBV2
cdr3_aa: CASGDRYYEQYF
cdr3_nt: TGTGCCAGCGGAGACCGATACTACGAGCAGTACTTC

j_call: TRBJ2-7
clone_size: -
d_call: -
v_call: TRBV28
cdr3_aa: CASSFLWGEQYF
cdr3_nt: TGTGCCAGCAGTTTTTTATGGGGCGAGCAGTACTTC

j_call: TRBJ2-5
clone_size: few
d_call: -
v_call: TRBV30
cdr3_aa: CAWSPFYAGARQETQYF
cdr3_nt: TGTGCCTGGAGCCCGTTCTACGCGGGGGCGCGGCAAGAGACCCAGTACTTC

j_call: TRBJ2-5
clone_size: once
d_call: -
v_call: TRBV5-6
cdr3_aa: CASSLASHEVETQYF
cdr3_nt: TGTGCCAGCAGCTTGGCCTCCCACGAGGTAGAGACCCAGTACTTC

j_call: TRBJ2-5
clone_size: few
d_call: -
v_call: TRBV30
cdr3_aa: CAWSLWGGETQYF
cdr3_nt: TGTGCCTGGAGTCTCTGGGGCGGAGAGACCCAGTACTTC

j_call: TRBJ2-1
clone_size: few
d_call: TRBD2
v_call: TRBV11-2
cdr3_aa: CASSFGLAGGGNEQFF
cdr3_nt: TGTGCCAGCAGCTTTGGACTAGCGGGAGGGGGGAATGAGCAGTTCTTC

j_call: TRBJ2-7
clone_size: -
d_call: -
v_call: TRBV10-3
cdr3_aa: CAITEGWGGSYEQYF
cdr3_nt: TGTGCCATCACCGAAGGTTGGGGCGGTTCCTACGAGCAGTACTTC

j_call: TRBJ2-7
clone_size: few
d_call: -
v_call: TRBV19
cdr3_aa: CASSNREAWEQYF
cdr3_nt: TGTGCCAGTAGCAACCGGGAAGCGTGGGAGCAGTACTTC

j_call: TRBJ2-7
clone_size: -
d_call: -
v_call: TRBV11-2
cdr3_aa: CASSPGRGQIYEQYF
cdr3_nt: TGTGCCAGCAGCCCCGGCAGGGGCCAAATCTACGAGCAGTACTTC

j_call: TRBJ2-6
clone_size: -
d_call: -
v_call: TRBV30
cdr3_aa: CAGGHSSGANVLTF
cdr3_nt: TGTGCCGGGGGACACAGCTCTGGGGCCAACGTCCTGACTTTC

j_call: TRBJ2-1
clone_size: few
d_call: TRBD1
v_call: TRBV30
cdr3_aa: CAWSRLRTTTGDYNEQFF
cdr3_nt: TGTGCCTGGAGCCGACTCCGAACGACGACAGGGGACTACAATGAGCAGTTCTTC

j_call: TRBJ2-5
clone_size: few
d_call: -
v_call: TRBV11-2
cdr3_aa: CASSLESPYQETQYF
cdr3_nt: TGTGCCAGCAGCTTAGAGAGCCCGTACCAAGAGACCCAGTACTTC

j_call: TRBJ2-5
clone_size: -
d_call: -
v_call: TRBV30
cdr3_aa: CAWSQPGTVRETQYF
cdr3_nt: TGTGCCTGGAGTCAGCCAGGGACCGTCCGGGAGACCCAGTACTTC

j_call: TRBJ2-1
clone_size: few
d_call: TRBD2
v_call: TRBV5-4
cdr3_aa: CASSPTSGRYNEQFF
cdr3_nt: TGTGCCAGCAGCCCGACTAGCGGGAGATACAATGAGCAGTTCTTC

j_call: TRBJ2-3
clone_size: -
d_call: -
v_call: TRBV5-8
cdr3_aa: CASSPRSGASTDTQYF
cdr3_nt: TGTGCCAGCAGCCCGAGGAGCGGTGCTAGCACAGATACGCAGTATTTT

j_call: TRBJ2-5
clone_size: -
d_call: TRBD1
v_call: TRBV18
cdr3_aa: CASSTRDRGEETQYF
cdr3_nt: TGTGCCAGCTCAACAAGGGACAGGGGGGAAGAGACCCAGTACTTC

j_call: TRBJ2-7
clone_size: few
d_call: TRBD1
v_call: TRBV2
cdr3_aa: CASSPRQGITHEQYF
cdr3_nt: TGTGCCAGCAGCCCTCGACAGGGAATCACCCACGAGCAGTACTTC

j_call: TRBJ2-1
clone_size: -
d_call: TRBD1
v_call: TRBV9
cdr3_aa: CASSAGQGHTEQFF
cdr3_nt: TGTGCCAGCAGCGCAGGACAGGGGCACACTGAGCAGTTCTTC

j_call: TRBJ2-5
clone_size: few
d_call: TRBD2
v_call: TRBV7-9
cdr3_aa: CASSLELAGVPETQYF
cdr3_nt: TGTGCCAGCAGCTTAGAGCTAGCGGGAGTTCCAGAGACCCAGTACTTC

j_call: TRBJ2-1
clone_size: many
d_call: TRBD2
v_call: TRBV6-4
cdr3_aa: CASSGELAGGNNEQFF
cdr3_nt: TGTGCCAGCAGTGGGGAACTAGCGGGAGGGAACAATGAGCAGTTCTTC

j_call: TRBJ2-7
clone_size: few
d_call: -
v_call: TRBV9
cdr3_aa: CASSVTGQGTYEQYF
cdr3_nt: TGTGCCAGCAGCGTTACGGGACAAGGGACCTACGAGCAGTACTTC

j_call: TRBJ1-2
clone_size: many
d_call: -
v_call: TRBV29-1
cdr3_aa: CSVAGQGYYGYTF
cdr3_nt: TGCAGCGTTGCCGGTCAGGGATACTATGGCTACACCTTC

j_call: TRBJ2-3
clone_size: -
d_call: -
v_call: TRBV6-6
cdr3_aa: CASSQGTPDTQYF
cdr3_nt: TGTGCCAGCAGCCAGGGGACCCCAGATACGCAGTATTTT

j_call: TRBJ2-3
clone_size: -
d_call: TRBD1
v_call: TRBV28
cdr3_aa: CASSFLGQAATDTQYF
cdr3_nt: TGTGCCAGCAGTTTCCTTGGACAGGCCGCTACAGATACGCAGTATTTT

j_call: TRBJ2-7
clone_size: -
d_call: -
v_call: TRBV12-2
cdr3_aa: CASRPAHRSRISGSYEQYF
cdr3_nt: TGTGCAAGTCGCCCGGCCCACCGGAGCCGTATAAGCGGCTCCTACGAGCAGTACTTC

j_call: TRBJ1-2
clone_size: few
d_call: TRBD1
v_call: TRBV7-2
cdr3_aa: CASSLAVQGLSGYTF
cdr3_nt: TGTGCCAGCAGCTTAGCGGTACAGGGGTTGAGTGGCTACACCTTC

j_call: TRBJ1-1
clone_size: -
d_call: -
v_call: TRBV18
cdr3_aa: CASTSGGLGDTEAFF
cdr3_nt: TGTGCCAGCACCTCCGGGGGGCTGGGAGATACTGAAGCTTTCTTT

j_call: TRBJ1-3
clone_size: -
d_call: -
v_call: TRBV7-2
cdr3_aa: CASSLLGPAGGNTIYF
cdr3_nt: TGTGCCAGCAGCTTGTTAGGGCCGGCGGGTGGAAACACCATATATTTT

j_call: TRBJ2-7
clone_size: few
d_call: -
v_call: TRBV7-9
cdr3_aa: CASSSDSGNYEQYF
cdr3_nt: TGTGCCAGCAGCTCTGACAGCGGTAACTACGAGCAGTACTTC

j_call: TRBJ2-7
clone_size: medium-sized
d_call: -
v_call: TRBV2
cdr3_aa: CASSVAESNEQYF
cdr3_nt: TGTGCCAGCAGTGTGGCAGAATCCAACGAGCAGTACTTC

j_call: TRBJ1-1
clone_size: few
d_call: -
v_call: TRBV30
cdr3_aa: CAYMGARNTEAFF
cdr3_nt: TGTGCCTACATGGGGGCTCGGAACACTGAAGCTTTCTTT

j_call: TRBJ2-5
clone_size: few
d_call: -
v_call: TRBV11-2
cdr3_aa: CASRGDIETQYF
cdr3_nt: TGTGCCAGCAGGGGGGATATAGAGACCCAGTACTTC

j_call: TRBJ2-1
clone_size: -
d_call: -
v_call: TRBV28
cdr3_aa: CASSYGGPNNEQFF
cdr3_nt: TGTGCCAGCAGTTATGGCGGGCCTAACAATGAGCAGTTCTTC

j_call: TRBJ1-5
clone_size: few
d_call: -
v_call: TRBV7-2
cdr3_aa: CASSLKDNQPQHF
cdr3_nt: TGTGCCAGCAGCTTAAAGGACAATCAGCCCCAGCATTTT

j_call: TRBJ2-1
clone_size: -
d_call: TRBD2
v_call: TRBV7-2
cdr3_aa: CASSLDRSTSGSDNEQFF
cdr3_nt: TGTGCCAGCAGCTTAGATCGATCGACTAGCGGGAGTGACAATGAGCAGTTCTTC

j_call: TRBJ2-1
clone_size: -
d_call: -
v_call: TRBV12-5
cdr3_aa: CASGLGQAYNEQFF
cdr3_nt: TGTGCTAGTGGTTTAGGGCAGGCATACAATGAGCAGTTCTTC

j_call: TRBJ2-1
clone_size: few
d_call: -
v_call: TRBV30
cdr3_aa: CARGSSYNEQFF
cdr3_nt: TGTGCCCGGGGGAGCTCCTACAATGAGCAGTTCTTC

j_call: TRBJ2-7
clone_size: few
d_call: TRBD2
v_call: TRBV11-2
cdr3_aa: CASSLDGRGTGEQYF
cdr3_nt: TGTGCCAGCAGCTTAGATGGGCGGGGGACTGGTGAGCAGTACTTC

j_call: TRBJ2-5
clone_size: few
d_call: -
v_call: TRBV6-1
cdr3_aa: CASMTGPLGTQYF
cdr3_nt: TGTGCCAGCATGACCGGCCCCCTTGGGACCCAGTACTTC

j_call: TRBJ1-2
clone_size: few
d_call: -
v_call: TRBV29-1
cdr3_aa: CSVMLGGQVGYTF
cdr3_nt: TGCAGCGTCATGCTGGGCGGGCAAGTAGGCTACACCTTC

j_call: TRBJ1-1
clone_size: -
d_call: TRBD1
v_call: TRBV7-9
cdr3_aa: CASSLTGGTEAFF
cdr3_nt: TGTGCCAGCAGCTTAACAGGGGGGACTGAAGCTTTCTTT

j_call: TRBJ2-1
clone_size: few
d_call: TRBD2
v_call: TRBV5-1
cdr3_aa: CASSAEPSSGSNEQFF
cdr3_nt: TGCGCCAGCAGCGCCGAACCGTCTAGCGGGAGTAATGAGCAGTTCTTC

j_call: TRBJ2-4
clone_size: -
d_call: TRBD1
v_call: TRBV27
cdr3_aa: CASSLTGGNIQYF
cdr3_nt: TGTGCCAGCAGTTTAACAGGGGGGAACATTCAGTACTTC

j_call: TRBJ2-7
clone_size: -
d_call: -
v_call: TRBV5-1
cdr3_aa: CASSPSGAEAYEQYF
cdr3_nt: TGCGCCAGCAGCCCCTCCGGCGCTGAGGCCTACGAGCAGTACTTC

j_call: TRBJ1-5
clone_size: once
d_call: -
v_call: TRBV7-9
cdr3_aa: CASSPEGSNQPQHF
cdr3_nt: TGTGCCAGCAGCCCCGAGGGTAGCAATCAGCCCCAGCATTTT

j_call: TRBJ2-7
clone_size: few
d_call: -
v_call: TRBV20-1
cdr3_aa: CSTRSEQYF
cdr3_nt: TGCAGTACCCGGTCCGAGCAGTACTTC

j_call: TRBJ2-2
clone_size: -
d_call: -
v_call: TRBV6-1
cdr3_aa: CASGEVWTRNTGELFF
cdr3_nt: TGTGCCAGCGGTGAAGTTTGGACGAGGAACACCGGGGAGCTGTTTTTT

j_call: TRBJ1-1
clone_size: few
d_call: TRBD1
v_call: TRBV4-2
cdr3_aa: CASSQEPTGGTEAFF
cdr3_nt: TGTGCCAGCAGCCAAGAGCCGACAGGGGGGACTGAAGCTTTCTTT